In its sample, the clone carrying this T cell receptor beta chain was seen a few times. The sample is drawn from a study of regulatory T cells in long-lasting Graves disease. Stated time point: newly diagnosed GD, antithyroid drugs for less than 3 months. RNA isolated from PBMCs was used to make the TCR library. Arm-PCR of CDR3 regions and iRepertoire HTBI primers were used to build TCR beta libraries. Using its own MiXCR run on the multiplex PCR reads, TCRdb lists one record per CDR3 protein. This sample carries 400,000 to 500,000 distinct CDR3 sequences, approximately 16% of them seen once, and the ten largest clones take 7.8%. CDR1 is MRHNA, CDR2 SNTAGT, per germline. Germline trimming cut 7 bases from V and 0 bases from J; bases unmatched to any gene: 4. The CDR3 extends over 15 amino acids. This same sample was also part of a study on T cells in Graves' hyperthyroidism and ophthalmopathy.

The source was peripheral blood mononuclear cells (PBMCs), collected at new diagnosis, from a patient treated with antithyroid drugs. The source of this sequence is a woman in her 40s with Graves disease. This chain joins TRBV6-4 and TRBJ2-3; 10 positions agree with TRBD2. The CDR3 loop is CASTRTSGSTDTQYF. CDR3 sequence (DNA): TGTGCCAGCACCCGGACTAGCGGAAGCACAGATACGCAGTATTTT.